Each of the 29 T cell receptor beta chains below was sequenced from the same sample in a study of vaccination effects on CD4 cells after COVID-19. Their recognized antigens are unknown. Assay: immunoSEQ multiplex PCR; the TCRdb copy retains only in-frame clones and omits some. The table shows 37,000 or so clones, with about four fifths occurring only once. A 10-day culture period preceded the isolation of CD4+ T cells. The starting material was CD4+ T cells from PBMCs cultured without peptide, obtained before COVID-19 vaccination. All receptors derive from a human donor who received a COVID-19 vaccine.

This rearrangement joins TRBV5-6 to TRBJ1-2; TRBD1 is a possible D gene (6 bases). Germline V gene lookup returns CDR1 SGHDT and CDR2 YYEEEE. The ends were cut back, 0 bases at V and 5 bases at J, with 11 bases in the middle. This CDR3 region has 14 residues. CDR3 bases: TGTGCCAGCAGCTTGGGACAGGACGTGTATGGCTACACCTTC. It encodes CASSLGQDVYGYTF.

The rearrangement joins TRBV6-5 to TRBJ2-2; 9 bases line up with TRBD1. This CDR3 is 13 amino acids long. Germline CDR1 reads MNHEY; CDR2 reads SVGAGI. The CDR3 region is CATHRGQGGELFF. The CDR3 DNA sequence: TGTGCAACCCACAGGGGGCAAGGCGGGGAGCTGTTTTTT.

The chain couples TRBV21-1 to TRBJ2-5; the D call in the table, TRBD2, was not verified against the DNA. TRBV21-1 is marked as a pseudogene. This CDR3 has 13 amino acids. The CDR3 sequence is CASSNPREETQYF. In DNA form, the CDR3 reads TGTGCCAGCAGCAACCCTAGAGAAGAGACCCAGTACTTC.

This clone was found a few times. Other DNA variants within this sample encode the same CDR3. The chain carries TRBV28 and TRBJ1-6; D gene ambiguous. V lost 4 bases to trimming and J lost 0 bases, with 13 bases between them. This CDR3 region has 17 residues. The V gene's germline CDR1 is MDHEN and CDR2 SYDVKM. CDR3 amino acids: CASSSRTGSSYNSPLHF. The CDR3 DNA sequence: TGTGCCAGCAGTTCTCGGACGGGGAGCTCCTATAATTCACCCCTCCACTTT.

This clone turned up a few times. V is TRBV5-5 and J is TRBJ2-7, with D possibly matching TRBD1 (5 bases). The V gene's germline CDR1 is SGHKS and CDR2 YYEKEE (reference sequence). The V gene lost 3 bases and the J gene lost 3 bases, with 19 bases spanning the gap. The CDR3 contains 16 residues. Written as DNA, the CDR3 is TGTGCCAGCAGCTCCACGGCCGCGGCAGGGTTCTACGAGCAGTACTTC. Its protein is CASSSTAAAGFYEQYF.

To note about this clone: The sample carries other DNA sequences with the same CDR3. This sequence joins TRBV20-1 and TRBJ2-1; D is ambiguous. CDR1 is DFQATT and CDR2 is SNEGSKA in the germline V gene (reference sequence). The CDR3 has 11 amino acids. Trimming shortened V by 2 bases and J by 5 bases, and 4 bases separated the two germline ends. The CDR3 DNA reads TGCAGTGCTAGACGGGACAATGAGCAGTTCTTC. Protein sequence: CSARRDNEQFF.

The rearrangement uses TRBV11-2 and TRBJ2-3; 9 bases agree with TRBD1. Germline CDR1 reads SGHAT; CDR2 reads FQNNGV. This CDR3 region has 17 residues. V dropped 5 bases and J dropped 6; count of bases not matched to a gene: 15. The CDR3 DNA sequence: TGTGCCAGCAGCCCCTCACTCCCGGGACAGGGAGGGGATACGCAGTATTTT. It is translated as CASSPSLPGQGGDTQYF.

The V call is TRBV11-3, the J call TRBJ2-3, with 9 bases matching TRBD1. The CDR3 is 13 residues long. The ends lost 0 bases at V and 11 bases at J; junction bases unmatched: 3. Germline V lookup: CDR1 SGHNT, CDR2 YENEEA. CDR3 in DNA: TGTGCCAGCAGCTTAGATGGGGACAGGGAGCAGTATTTT. Translated, it gives CASSLDGDREQYF. Full variable domain (remainder filled in from reference TRBV11-3 and TRBJ2-3): EAGVVQSPRYKIIEKKQPVAFWCNPISGHNTLYWYLQNLGQGPELLIRYENEEAVDDSQLPKDRFSAERLKGVDSTLKIQPAELGDSAVYLCASSLDGDREQYFGPGTRLTVL.

This sequence joins TRBV6-4 and TRBJ1-2; D may be TRBD1 (5 bases). The CDR3 is made up of 13 amino acids. V shed 11 bases and J shed 6 bases, with 19 bases lying between them. Germline V gives CDR1 MRHNA, CDR2 SNTAGT. The CDR3 sequence: CAARSREGDGYTF. In DNA form, the CDR3 reads TGTGCCGCTAGAAGCAGGGAGGGCGATGGCTACACCTTC.

This rearrangement joins TRBV12-2 to TRBJ1-1; TRBD1, the table's D call, lacks a check against the DNA. TRBV12-2 is reported as a pseudogene. The CDR3 loop spans 13 amino acids. DNA for the CDR3: TGTGCAAGTCGCTTAGGGCAGAACACTGAAGCTTTCTTT. Translation: CASRLGQNTEAFF.

The rearrangement uses TRBV14 and TRBJ2-1; D possibly corresponds to TRBD2 (6 bases). The V end was cut by 1 base, the J end by 0 bases, with 13 bases between. The germline V gene has CDR1 SGHDN and CDR2 FVKESK. The CDR3 length is 17 residues. In DNA, the CDR3 is TGTGCCAGCAGCCAAGTCGCTAGCGTGAACTCCTACAATGAGCAGTTCTTC. Translation gives CASSQVASVNSYNEQFF. Filled out from reference TRBV14 and TRBJ2-1, the complete variable domain reads EAGVTQFPSHSVIEKGQTVTLRCDPISGHDNLYWYRRVMGKEIKFLLHFVKESKQDESGMPNNRFLAERTGGTYSTLKVQPAELEDSGVYFCASSQVASVNSYNEQFFGPGTRLTVL.

The V and J genes are TRBV6-6 and TRBJ1-4, with D unclear. V shed 8 bases and J shed 5 bases, with 15 bases lying between them. This CDR3 has 14 amino acids. Germline CDR1 and CDR2: MNHNY and SVGAGI (reference sequence). The DNA for the CDR3 is TGTGCCAGCGTAGGGTCGCTAACCAATGAAAAACTGTTTTTT. This gives the protein CASVGSLTNEKLFF.

The V call is TRBV20-1, the J call TRBJ2-1; D unresolved. The CDR3 is made up of 10 amino acids. Germline CDR1 DFQATT, CDR2 SNEGSKA (reference sequence). V lost 6 bases and J lost 8, with 8 bases in between. The DNA of the CDR3 is TGCAGTGCGAAGAAGTATGAGCAGTTCTTC. Its protein is CSAKKYEQFF.

The V call is TRBV11-2, the J call TRBJ1-1, with D uncertain. CDR3 length equals 13 residues. The V and J ends lost 3 bases and 1 base respectively, with 6 bases between them. Germline loops: CDR1 SGHAT, CDR2 FQNNGV. Here the CDR3 reads CASSFTKNTEAFF. The CDR3 DNA follows: TGTGCCAGCAGCTTTACTAAGAACACTGAAGCTTTCTTT.

The rearrangement uses TRBV7-2 and TRBJ1-1, with 8 bases lining up with TRBD1. CDR1 is SGHTA, CDR2 FQGNSA, per germline. The trim removed 5 bases at V and 5 bases at J, leaving 4 bases unmatched. The CDR3 covers 13 residues. This chain's CDR3 is CASSTRQGTEAFF. In DNA, the CDR3 is TGTGCCAGCAGCACTAGACAGGGGACTGAAGCTTTCTTT.

J is TRBJ1-1 and V is TRBV30; D ambiguous. This CDR3 is 11 amino acids long. Germline lookup yields CDR1 GTSNPN and CDR2 SVGIG (reference sequence). V was clipped by 4 bases and J by 9 bases, with 12 bases between them. This CDR3 reads CAWTSAAKAFF. CDR3 nucleotides: TGTGCCTGGACCTCGGCGGCGAAAGCTTTCTTT.

The CDR3 is CASSSRGVNTEAFF. In nucleotides, the CDR3 is TGTGCCAGCAGTTCCCGGGGCGTGAACACTGAAGCTTTCTTT. The rearrangement joins TRBV6-5 to TRBJ1-1; a possible D gene is TRBD1 (5 bases). Trimming shortened V by 4 bases and J by 0 bases, and 9 bases separated the two germline ends. CDR3 length: 14 residues. Germline V lookup: CDR1 MNHEY, CDR2 SVGAGI.

In DNA, the CDR3 is TGTGCCAGCAGTTTGGGACAGAGTTTGATTGGAAAGACCCAGTACTTC. Amino acid sequence: CASSLGQSLIGKTQYF. The rearrangement joins TRBV6-6 to TRBJ2-5, with 7 bases that match TRBD1. This CDR3 spans 16 amino acids. V shed 4 bases and J 6 bases; nucleotides not matched to a gene: 14. Germline V gene data show CDR1 as MNHNY and CDR2 as SVGAGI (reference sequence).

V usage is TRBV5-1 and J usage is TRBJ2-2; 13 nucleotides agree with TRBD2. V shed 5 bases and J 1 base; nucleotides not matched to a gene: 5. Germline V gives CDR1 SGHRS, CDR2 YFSETQ. This CDR3 has 17 amino acids. CDR3 nucleotides: TGCGCCAGCAGTCCCGGGACTAGCGGGATGAACACCGGGGAGCTGTTTTTT. Translation: CASSPGTSGMNTGELFF.

This chain joins TRBV10-2 and TRBJ2-7; D is perhaps TRBD1 or TRBD2 (5 bases each). The V end was cut by 4 bases, the J end by 7 bases, with 11 bases between. The CDR3 is 12 residues long. In germline, CDR1 is WSHSY, CDR2 SAAADI. The CDR3 loop is CASSGDAWEQYF. The CDR3 nucleotides read TGCGCCAGCAGTGGGGACGCCTGGGAGCAGTACTTC.

The V gene is TRBV6-5, the J gene TRBJ1-2; D gene unclear. CDR3 size: 12 residues. Trimming took 5 bases from V and 1 from J, leaving 5 bases between them. Germline assignment: CDR1 MNHEY and CDR2 SVGAGI. CDR3: CASSRSNYGYTF. CDR3 sequence (DNA): TGTGCCAGCAGTCGGAGTAACTATGGCTACACCTTC.

The genes are TRBV5-1 and TRBJ2-1; no firm D call. The CDR3 totals 14 residues. Germline V lookup: CDR1 SGHRS, CDR2 YFSETQ. The germline V and J ends were trimmed by 0 bases and 5 bases, with 9 bases remaining between them. In nucleotides, the CDR3 is TGCGCCAGCAGCTTGGGGACCGTAAACAATGAGCAGTTCTTC. As protein: CASSLGTVNNEQFF.

V is TRBV27 and J is TRBJ2-2; 7 bases map to TRBD1. Per the germline V gene, CDR1 is MNHEY and CDR2 is SMNVEV (reference sequence). Trimming removed 4 bases from V and 2 bases from J; junction bases left unmatched: 7. The CDR3 is made up of 16 amino acids. CDR3 in DNA: TGTGCCAGCAGTTCCCCGCACAGGGGAAACACCGGGGAGCTGTTTTTT. Protein: CASSSPHRGNTGELFF.

The CDR3 region is CATSAPGQGYTGELFF. Here the CDR3 DNA reads TGTGCCACCAGTGCCCCGGGACAGGGGTACACCGGGGAGCTGTTTTTT. The V call is TRBV24-1, the J call TRBJ2-2; 10 bases match TRBD1. From germline, CDR1 is KGHDR and CDR2 SFDVKD. With 5 bases clipped from V and 3 bases from J, the junction kept 5 bases outside the gene matches. The CDR3 length is 16 residues.

The chain links TRBV7-9 to TRBJ1-1; a weak D match, TRBD1 (5 bases). The CDR3 totals 14 residues. Trimming stripped 2 bases from V and 0 bases from J, with 7 bases between. Germline CDR1 is SEHNR and CDR2 is FQNEAQ (reference sequence). The CDR3 protein is CASSLRQLNTEAFF. The CDR3 region has the DNA TGTGCCAGCAGCTTACGACAGCTGAACACTGAAGCTTTCTTT.

This clone was seen a handful of times. The V and J genes are TRBV24-1 and TRBJ1-5; 7 bases agree with TRBD1. The CDR3 is 15 amino acids. Germline trimming cut 4 bases from V and 3 bases from J; bases unmatched to any gene: 5. Germline V gene sequence: CDR1 KGHDR, CDR2 SFDVKD. Here the CDR3 DNA reads TGTGCCACCAGTGACCCAGGGGGATACAATCAGCCCCAGCATTTT. Translating it yields CATSDPGGYNQPQHF.

This CDR3 is CASTGGASGRAYEQFF. The CDR3 DNA reads as TGTGCCAGCACCGGGGGGGCTAGCGGGAGGGCATATGAGCAGTTCTTC. V and J are TRBV7-2 and TRBJ2-1, with 12 bases that match TRBD2. Trimming at V came to 7 bases and at J to 8 bases, leaving 12 bases not matched to a gene. The CDR3 contains 16 residues. Germline V gene data show CDR1 as SGHTA and CDR2 as FQGNSA.

This clone was counted only a few times. The rearrangement links TRBV10-3 to TRBJ1-2; D is unresolved. Trimming stripped 3 bases from V and 1 base from J, with 9 bases between. This CDR3 is 14 amino acids long. The germline gives CDR1 ENHRY, CDR2 SYGVKD. CDR3 bases: TGTGCCATCAGTGACCTACAGCTTAACTATGGCTACACCTTC. It is translated as CAISDLQLNYGYTF.

There are a few counts of this clone. J is TRBJ1-3 and V is TRBV25-1; no reliable D call. CDR1 MGHDK and CDR2 SYGVNS come from the germline V gene. V dropped 5 bases and J dropped 0 bases, with 8 bases sitting between them. The CDR3 spans 14 residues. DNA for the CDR3: TGTGCCAGCAGTACGGGGTTCTCTGGAAACACCATATATTTT. Its protein is CASSTGFSGNTIYF.